These 21 T cell receptor beta chains share one sample of origin, sequenced in a study of human T cells and chemical hapten exposure. Noted time point: patch test 2, 6 weeks after DPC sensitization. Treatment indicated: therapeutic diphenylcyclopropenone sensitization with weekly scalp DPC. TCRdb passed the RACE reads through MiXCR, listing each CDR3 protein once. The data hold tens of thousands of distinct CDR3 sequences, with about a tenth observed a single time. This sample comprised whole blood, obtained in connection with sensitization to the hapten diphenylcyclopropenone (DPC). Receptors originate from a woman aged 45-60 years with alopecia areata. Some clones in this sample may be carry-over from other donors' samples.

The J gene is TRBJ2-3, the V gene TRBV10-2; 14 bases align to TRBD2. The CDR3 covers 16 residues. The junction had 5 bases not matched to a gene; V was cut back by 2 bases and J by 7 bases. The germline V gene has CDR1 WSHSY and CDR2 SAAADI. The CDR3 reads CASSEMGLAGDYTQYF. The CDR3 DNA sequence: TGCGCCAGCAGTGAGATGGGACTAGCGGGAGATTATACGCAGTATTTT.

This clonotype was observed at least ten times. This rearrangement joins TRBV29-1 to TRBJ1-2, with 8 bases identical to TRBD1. The CDR3 spans 11 residues. The germline V gene encodes CDR1 SQVTM and CDR2 ANQGSEA. The junction had 7 bases not matched to a gene; V was cut back by 8 bases and J by 8 bases. The CDR3 here is CSIWTGSGYTF. CDR3 nucleotide sequence: TGCAGCATATGGACAGGGAGCGGCTACACCTTC.

V gene TRBV29-1 combines with J gene TRBJ1-1, with D unclear. The CDR3 has 11 amino acids. Germline V CDR1 and CDR2: SQVTM, ANQGSEA. V lost 8 bases and J 5 bases, leaving 12 bases between the germline ends. Here the CDR3 DNA reads TGCAGCATGGACCTGGGGACTGAAGCTTTCTTT. Protein sequence: CSMDLGTEAFF.

This clonotype has a count of ten or more. This chain joins TRBV12-3 or TRBV12-4 and TRBJ1-1; perhaps TRBD1 as D (6 bases). This CDR3 region has 12 residues. V lost 2 bases and J 7 bases, leaving 8 bases between the germline ends. CDR3 coding DNA: TGTGCCAGCAGTTTACGGGGGCTTGAAGCTTTCTTT. It specifies CASSLRGLEAFF.

This clonotype occurred many times. J is TRBJ2-7 and V is TRBV7-8; D remains unclear. Trimming shortened V by 5 bases and J by 2 bases, and 7 bases separated the two germline ends. CDR1 and CDR2 from the germline V gene are SGHVS and FQNEAQ. The length of the CDR3 is 12 residues. Here the CDR3 DNA reads TGTGCCAGCAGCAGAACTACCTACGAGCAGTACTTC. Its protein is CASSRTTYEQYF.

At least ten counts were recorded for this clonotype. One end of the junction varies from germline; a read error may be responsible. V usage is TRBV20-1 and J usage is TRBJ2-3; 7 bases match TRBD2. The CDR3 is 15 residues long. CDR1 is DFQATT and CDR2 is SNEGSKA in the germline V gene (reference sequence). The CDR3 is CSAGEYRGRTDTQYF. The CDR3 DNA reads as TGCAGTGCTGGAGAGTATCGCGGGAGAACAGATACGCAGTATTTT.

This clonotype has at least ten counts. The rearrangement joins TRBV11-2 to TRBJ2-5, with TRBD2 matching 9 bases. CDR1 is SGHAT and CDR2 is FQNNGV in the germline V gene. J gave up 3 bases and V 6 bases, and 8 bases lay outside the gene matches. This CDR3 comprises 15 residues. CDR3 loop: CASSYSGSREETQYF. CDR3 bases: TGTGCCAGCAGTTATAGCGGGAGTCGGGAAGAGACCCAGTACTTC.

The chain carries TRBV20-1 and TRBJ2-2; D is unresolved. This CDR3 has 16 amino acids. V shed 0 bases and J shed 0 bases, with 11 bases lying between them. The germline gives CDR1 DFQATT, CDR2 SNEGSKA (reference sequence). The CDR3 coding sequence is TGCAGTGCTAGAGATCACAGCGCCGCGAACACCGGGGAGCTGTTTTTT. It encodes CSARDHSAANTGELFF.

This clonotype was counted at least ten times. The rearrangement joins TRBV12-3 or TRBV12-4 to TRBJ2-5; TRBD1 aligns across 7 bases. The CDR3 has 15 amino acids. J was trimmed by 2 bases and V by 6 bases; bases with no gene match: 9. The CDR3 protein is CASRARWTGQETQYF. The CDR3 DNA sequence: TGTGCCAGCAGAGCCAGATGGACAGGACAAGAGACCCAGTACTTC.

This clonotype turned up a few times. CDR3 sequence reads: CSARTPLAGVGSEQYF. The CDR3 DNA reads TGCAGTGCTAGAACACCGCTAGCGGGAGTCGGAAGCGAGCAGTACTTC. The chain carries TRBV20-1 and TRBJ2-7; 10 bases are a match to TRBD2. V was pared by 2 bases and J by 6 bases, with 13 bases of the junction left unmatched. CDR3 size: 16 residues. Per the germline V gene, CDR1 is DFQATT and CDR2 is SNEGSKA (reference sequence).

J is TRBJ1-1 and V is TRBV29-1; D uncertain. V was clipped by 6 bases and J by 1 base, with 3 bases between them. The CDR3 sequence is 10 residues long. Germline V gene lookup returns CDR1 SQVTM and CDR2 ANQGSEA. CDR3 in amino acids: CSVQNTEAFF. The DNA of the CDR3 is TGCAGCGTGCAGAACACTGAAGCTTTCTTT.

This clonotype was recorded at least ten times. This sequence joins TRBV12-3 or TRBV12-4 and TRBJ2-3; TRBD2 agrees at 11 bases. This CDR3 comprises 14 residues. Losses at the gene ends were 6 bases for V and 10 bases for J; bases not matched to a gene: 9. CDR3 sequence: CASRGTSGLHPQYF. The CDR3 bases are TGTGCCAGCAGAGGGACTAGCGGCTTACACCCGCAGTATTTT.

This clonotype was observed at least ten times. The rearrangement uses TRBV20-1 and TRBJ2-7; 8 positions match TRBD1. Germline V gene sequence: CDR1 DFQATT, CDR2 SNEGSKA (reference sequence). The length of the CDR3 is 14 residues. Trimming at V came to 0 bases and at J to 5 bases, leaving 6 bases not matched to a gene. The CDR3 sequence is CSARDPDRDDEQYF. The CDR3 nucleotides read TGCAGTGCTAGAGATCCGGACAGGGACGACGAGCAGTACTTC.

This clonotype showed up just a few times. DNA for the CDR3: TGTGCCAGCAGCTTAGATGTCCTCTCGGCTAGCGGGTCCTACAATGAGCAGTTCTTC. The encoded protein is CASSLDVLSASGSYNEQFF. The rearrangement joins TRBV11-2 to TRBJ2-1; TRBD2 matches 8 bases. Losses at the gene ends were 0 bases for V and 1 base for J; bases not matched to a gene: 11. The CDR3 totals 19 residues. CDR1 and CDR2 (germline): SGHAT, FQNNGV.

This clonotype was seen a few times. The gene calls are TRBV19 and TRBJ1-2; D is perhaps TRBD1 (5 bases). Trimming took 3 bases from V and 2 from J, leaving 7 bases between them. The CDR3 length is 13 residues. Germline V gives CDR1 LNHDA, CDR2 SQIVND (reference sequence). The CDR3 here is CASSIGDNYGYTF. The CDR3 DNA is TGTGCCAGTAGTATCGGGGACAACTATGGCTACACCTTC.

This clonotype was seen a handful of times. The CDR3 DNA reads TGTGCCAGCAGTTTTCGCTCAGGGGGTGGCTACACCTTC. Amino acids: CASSFRSGGGYTF. V and J are TRBV27 and TRBJ1-2; TRBD1 agrees at 7 bases. CDR1 and CDR2 (germline): MNHEY, SMNVEV (reference sequence). CDR3 length: 13 residues. V lost 3 bases and J lost 7; bases outside the gene matches: 5.

This clonotype was seen at least ten times. V gene TRBV20-1 combines with J gene TRBJ2-1, with TRBD2 as a possible D gene (5 bases). The V gene lost 7 bases and the J gene lost 7 bases, with 17 bases spanning the gap. The CDR3 loop spans 13 amino acids. Germline CDR1 is DFQATT and CDR2 is SNEGSKA (reference sequence). CDR3 amino acids: CSVASIGDNEQFF. CDR3 bases: TGCAGTGTCGCGTCCATCGGGGATAATGAGCAGTTCTTC.

In its sample, this clonotype was seen a few times. The chain links TRBV9 to TRBJ1-2, with D possibly matching TRBD1 (6 bases). Trimming removed 4 bases at V and 4 bases at J, with 11 bases between. Germline V lookup: CDR1 SGDLS, CDR2 YYNGEE. The CDR3 has 13 amino acids. For the CDR3, the DNA is TGTGCCAGCAGCCGGGGGGGCGGCTATGGCTACACCTTC. Protein: CASSRGGGYGYTF.

There are many counts of this clonotype. This chain joins TRBV29-1 and TRBJ2-4; tentatively, D is TRBD1 (5 bases). Trimming took 0 bases from V and 1 from J, leaving 22 bases between them. Germline V CDR1 and CDR2: SQVTM, ANQGSEA. CDR3 length equals 19 residues. The CDR3 DNA reads TGCAGCGTTGAAGATAGGGGTCGGCTCGTTGAAGGGGCCAAAAACATTCAGTACTTC. Protein sequence: CSVEDRGRLVEGAKNIQYF.

The chain uses TRBV28 and TRBJ2-5; 7 bases are a match to TRBD2. The CDR3 runs 16 residues. CDR1 is MDHEN and CDR2 is SYDVKM in the germline V gene. With V trimmed by 4 bases and J by 1 base, 9 bases remained unmatched. CDR3 region: CASSSPGSGFQETQYF. In nucleotides, the CDR3 is TGTGCCAGCAGTTCCCCGGGTAGCGGGTTCCAAGAGACCCAGTACTTC.

This clonotype was seen more than once but under ten times. The chain employs TRBV12-3 or TRBV12-4 and TRBJ2-1; 10 bases fit TRBD2. V gave up 2 bases and J gave up 6 bases; unmatched junction bases: 4. The CDR3 loop spans 15 amino acids. CDR3 bases: TGTGCCAGCAGTTTATACAGCGGGAGGGCCAATGAGCAGTTCTTC. The encoded protein is CASSLYSGRANEQFF.